This T cell receptor (beta chain) is drawn from a study of human T cells and chemical hapten exposure. Broader study findings: Expanded TCR sets contained significantly more large CDR3 similarity clusters than controls.

The sample holds a few counts of this clonotype. Its antigen is undetermined. The CDR3 is made up of 11 amino acids. CDR1 and CDR2 (germline): DFQATT, SNEGSKA (reference sequence). With 1 base removed from V and 8 bases from J, the gap between germline ends came to 5 bases. The time point here: pre-sensitization, week 0. Regarding treatment: therapeutic diphenylcyclopropenone sensitization with weekly scalp DPC. TCRdb re-called the RACE reads through MiXCR, storing one row per CDR3 protein. The profile shows tens of thousands of distinct CDR3 sequences, around 7% of them singletons. This chain connects TRBV20-1 to TRBJ1-4; unclear D gene. Source: whole blood, taken in connection with sensitization to the hapten diphenylcyclopropenone (DPC). This clonotype was obtained from a woman aged 30 to 39 with alopecia areata. Some clones in this sample may be carry-over from other donors' samples. This CDR3 is CSARGPEKLFF. CDR3 sequence (DNA): TGCAGTGCTAGAGGCCCAGAAAAACTGTTTTTT.